This TCR beta chain was captured by sequencing in a study of blood T cell repertoires in COVID-19. Data came from immunoSEQ multiplex PCR; TCRdb stores just in-frame clones and leaves some out. This sample has 200,000 to 250,000 clones, with about 83% found just once. CDR1 is SGHAT, CDR2 FQNNGV, per germline. CDR3 length: 14 residues. V gave up 7 bases and J gave up 2 bases; unmatched junction bases: 3. The sequence derives from a man in his fifties or sixties with acute or convalescent COVID-19. The V gene is TRBV11-2, the J gene TRBJ2-1; TRBD2 aligns across 9 bases. The sequenced sample was peripheral blood. The CDR3 region has the DNA TGTGCCAGCAAAAGCGGGGGGCCCTACAATGAGCAGTTCTTC. Its protein is CASKSGGPYNEQFF.